A single sample gave rise to the 22 T cell receptor beta chains below, sequenced in a study of early stage breast cancer tumors. Profiling relied on immunoSEQ multiplex PCR, and the TCRdb table lists in-frame clones only, not all of them. Of over 25,000 clones listed, 80% are singletons. Sample: blood. These receptors all stem from a person between 55 and 70 years old with breast cancer.

The chain employs TRBV7-9 and TRBJ2-3; the match to TRBD2 covers 9 bases. The CDR3 totals 16 residues. Germline-derived CDR1 and CDR2 are SEHNR and FQNEAQ (reference sequence). With 3 bases clipped from V and 5 bases from J, the junction kept 9 bases outside the gene matches. The CDR3 coding sequence is TGTGCCAGCAGCTTCGGGGCTAGCGGGATACTAGATACGCAGTATTTT. Amino acids: CASSFGASGILDTQYF. Combining the CDR3 with reference TRBV7-9 and TRBJ2-3 gives the whole variable domain DTGVSQNPRHKITKRGQNVTFRCDPISEHNRLYWYRQTLGQGPEFLTYFQNEAQLEKSRLLSDRFSAERPKGSFSTLEIQRTEQGDSAMYLCASSFGASGILDTQYFGPGTRLTVL.

The rearrangement joins TRBV14 to TRBJ2-2, with TRBD1 identical over 10 bases. V gave up 1 base and J gave up 6 bases; unmatched junction bases: 5. CDR1 and CDR2 from the germline V gene are SGHDN and FVKESK. CDR3 length equals 16 residues. The CDR3 coding sequence is TGTGCCAGCAGCCAAGGCGTGGGACAGGGGTCCGGGGAGCTGTTTTTT. Translation gives CASSQGVGQGSGELFF.

The rearrangement joins TRBV5-1 to TRBJ2-2; TRBD2 matches 8 bases. The CDR3 runs 18 residues. The trim removed 1 base at V and 3 bases at J, leaving 11 bases unmatched. The germline V gene encodes CDR1 SGHRS and CDR2 YFSETQ. CDR3 region: CASSLLAPGGVYTGELFF. CDR3 DNA: TGCGCCAGCAGCTTGTTGGCGCCCGGGGGGGTGTACACCGGGGAGCTGTTTTTT.

The J gene is TRBJ2-5, the V gene TRBV4-1; maybe TRBD1 (6 bases). The CDR3 spans 15 residues. With 4 bases removed from V and 1 base from J, the gap between germline ends came to 13 bases. From germline, CDR1 is MGHRA and CDR2 YSYEKL. The CDR3 region is CASSRGQSSQETQYF. The CDR3 region has the DNA TGCGCCAGCAGCCGAGGACAGTCATCCCAAGAGACCCAGTACTTC.

The chain is built from TRBV28 and TRBJ1-5, with 7 bases that match TRBD1. The germline gives CDR1 MDHEN, CDR2 SYDVKM. This CDR3 is 15 amino acids long. The V gene end was trimmed by 3 bases and the J gene end by 3 bases; junction bases not matched to a gene: 5. The CDR3 sequence: CASSFQQGFNQPQHF. The CDR3 region has the DNA TGTGCCAGCAGTTTTCAACAGGGGTTCAATCAGCCCCAGCATTTT.

This clone was counted a few times. The rearrangement uses TRBV10-2 and TRBJ1-5, with D tentatively TRBD1 (6 bases). This CDR3 has 16 residues. The germline V gene encodes CDR1 WSHSY and CDR2 SAAADI. Trimming shortened V by 3 bases and J by 5 bases, and 17 bases separated the two germline ends. CDR3 loop: CASSDRGGTWYQPQHF. The CDR3 nucleotides are TGCGCCAGCAGTGACAGGGGTGGAACTTGGTATCAGCCCCAGCATTTT.

The genes are TRBV15 and TRBJ2-3; TRBD2 matches at 8 bases. V dropped 0 bases and J dropped 5; count of bases not matched to a gene: 7. Germline values: CDR1 LNHNV, CDR2 YYDKDF (reference sequence). The CDR3 has 16 residues. The CDR3 reads CATSREAGGGKDTQYF. CDR3 nucleotides: TGTGCCACCAGCAGAGAGGCGGGAGGCGGAAAAGATACGCAGTATTTT.

V is TRBV11-2 and J is TRBJ2-7; maybe TRBD1 (6 bases). The V gene's germline CDR1 is SGHAT and CDR2 FQNNGV. Trimming removed 0 bases at V and 0 bases at J, with 9 bases between. The CDR3 is made up of 15 amino acids. The CDR3 bases are TGTGCCAGCAGCTTAGAGGGGGCCCCCTCCTACGAGCAGTACTTC. Translated, it gives CASSLEGAPSYEQYF.

The V call is TRBV2, the J call TRBJ2-7, with 7 nucleotides matching TRBD1. CDR1 is SNHLY and CDR2 is FYNNEI in the germline V gene. The V gene end was trimmed by 6 bases and the J gene end by 0 bases; junction bases not matched to a gene: 11. This CDR3 has 16 amino acids. CDR3 residues: CASRKPGTASSYEQYF. In DNA form, the CDR3 reads TGTGCCAGCAGAAAGCCCGGGACAGCGAGCTCCTACGAGCAGTACTTC.

To note about this clone: The junction differs from germline at one of its ends, possibly a read error. The rearrangement joins TRBV7-7 to TRBJ2-5; no reliable D call. The CDR3 extends over 15 amino acids. Germline V gene sequence: CDR1 SSHAT, CDR2 FNYEAQ (reference sequence). In nucleotides, the CDR3 is TGTGCTAGCAGCTTACTCACCGCCCAACTGGAGACCCAGTACTTC. Protein: CASSLLTAQLETQYF.

This clone has a handful of counts. The CDR3 DNA follows: TGTGCCAGCAGTAACCAAGAGACCCAGTACTTC. Its translation is CASSNQETQYF. V and J are TRBV11-3 and TRBJ2-5; D not resolved. V dropped 6 bases and J dropped 0 bases, with 2 bases sitting between them. This CDR3 has 11 amino acids. The germline V gene encodes CDR1 SGHNT and CDR2 YENEEA.

This rearrangement joins TRBV19 to TRBJ2-5; 9 positions agree with TRBD1. The junction had 8 bases not matched to a gene; V was cut back by 7 bases and J by 5 bases. Germline CDR1 and CDR2: LNHDA and SQIVND (reference sequence). The CDR3 runs 14 residues. The CDR3 reads CASTPGQGWETQYF. Written as DNA, the CDR3 is TGTGCCAGTACCCCCGGACAGGGGTGGGAGACCCAGTACTTC. Combining the CDR3 with reference TRBV19 and TRBJ2-5 gives the whole variable domain DGGITQSPKYLFRKEGQNVTLSCEQNLNHDAMYWYRQDPGQGLRLIYYSQIVNDFQKGDIAEGYSVSREKKESFPLTVTSAQKNPTAFYLCASTPGQGWETQYFGPGTRLLVL.

For the CDR3, the DNA is TGCGCCAGCAGCCAAGATGAGGGGCCTTTCGGACTAGCGGGAGATACGCAGTATTTT. Residues: CASSQDEGPFGLAGDTQYF. The V gene is TRBV4-3, the J gene TRBJ2-3, with 11 bases aligning to TRBD2. The length of the CDR3 is 19 residues. CDR1 and CDR2 (germline): LGHNA, YSLEER. After removal of 0 bases from V and 5 bases from J, the junction contained 13 bases not matched to a gene.

The chain uses TRBV21-1 and TRBJ1-1; the table's D call of TRBD1 was not tested on the DNA. TRBV21-1 is described as a pseudogene. The CDR3 length is 15 residues. CDR3 nucleotide sequence: TGTGCCAGCAGCCGTAGTTTAGGGGCGAACACTGAAGCTTTCTTT. Translating it yields CASSRSLGANTEAFF.

V usage is TRBV5-1 and J usage is TRBJ2-7; TRBD2 is a possible D gene (5 bases). Per germline, CDR1 SGHRS and CDR2 YFSETQ. The V gene lost 0 bases and the J gene lost 0 bases, with 7 bases spanning the gap. CDR3 length: 14 amino acids. The CDR3 is CASSLVGSSYEQYF. The CDR3 DNA reads TGCGCCAGCAGCTTGGTGGGGAGCTCCTACGAGCAGTACTTC.

This clone was counted between two and nine times. V usage is TRBV11-1 and J usage is TRBJ2-7, with a tentative D call TRBD2 (6 bases). Trimming left V 5 bases short and J 2 bases short, with 19 bases between. Per the germline V gene, CDR1 is SGHAT and CDR2 is FQDESV (reference sequence). CDR3 length: 16 residues. The CDR3 nucleotides are TGTGCCAGCAGCCTCGAGGCCGGGAGAAACCCCTACGAGCAGTACTTC. Protein: CASSLEAGRNPYEQYF. The full variable domain, its missing parts supplied by reference TRBV11-1 and TRBJ2-7, is EAEVAQSPRYKITEKSQAVAFWCDPISGHATLYWYRQILGQGPELLVQFQDESVVDDSQLPKDRFSAERLKGVDSTLKIQPAELGDSAMYLCASSLEAGRNPYEQYFGPGTRLTVT.

This clone was recorded a few times. The chain employs TRBV7-9 and TRBJ1-1; D perhaps matches TRBD1 (5 bases). Germline V lookup: CDR1 SEHNR, CDR2 FQNEAQ (reference sequence). The CDR3 has 15 residues. Trimming shortened V by 4 bases and J by 5 bases, and 17 bases separated the two germline ends. CDR3: CASSSSWGGETEAFF. The CDR3 region has the DNA TGTGCCAGCAGCTCAAGCTGGGGGGGTGAGACTGAAGCTTTCTTT.

The rearrangement joins TRBV6-5 to TRBJ2-1; 9 bases are a match to TRBD2. CDR3 length equals 15 residues. V lost 4 bases and J lost 6; bases outside the gene matches: 7. Looked up from germline, CDR1 is MNHEY and CDR2 is SVGAGI. The CDR3 DNA sequence: TGTGCCAGCAGTTCACTAGCGGGCCTCGGCAATGAGCAGTTCTTC. Protein: CASSSLAGLGNEQFF.

CDR3 sequence reads: CASSPRTGSYEQYF. The CDR3 DNA sequence: TGTGCCAGCAGCCCTCGGACAGGCTCCTACGAGCAGTACTTC. The chain recombines TRBV2 with TRBJ2-7; TRBD1 agrees at 7 bases. This CDR3 region has 14 residues. The trim removed 6 bases at V and 0 bases at J, leaving 5 bases unmatched. Germline V gene sequence: CDR1 SNHLY, CDR2 FYNNEI.

The chain combines TRBV6-6 with TRBJ2-5, with D possibly TRBD1 on 6 matching bases. This CDR3 region has 14 residues. CDR1 and CDR2 (germline): MNHNY, SVGAGI (reference sequence). V was clipped by 0 bases and J by 3 bases, with 8 bases between them. The CDR3 protein is CASSYSSGEETQYF. As DNA, the CDR3 is TGTGCCAGCAGTTACTCGTCAGGGGAAGAGACCCAGTACTTC.

The CDR3 DNA is TGTGCCATCAGTGAGCCCGGACAGGGGAGCAACGAGCAGTACTTC. It is translated as CAISEPGQGSNEQYF. V usage is TRBV10-3 and J usage is TRBJ2-7; 9 bases line up with TRBD1. CDR1 and CDR2 (germline): ENHRY, SYGVKD. V lost 2 bases and J lost 5; bases outside the gene matches: 7. The CDR3 covers 15 residues.

The chain combines TRBV6-4 with TRBJ1-1; D perhaps matches TRBD1 (5 bases). The CDR3 is 13 amino acids. Trimming pared 6 bases from V and 0 bases from J, leaving 8 bases between. The germline gives CDR1 MRHNA, CDR2 SNTAGT. DNA for the CDR3: TGTGCCAGCAGCGCGGACATGAACACTGAAGCTTTCTTT. This gives the protein CASSADMNTEAFF.